The 30 T cell receptor beta chains in this list originate from one sample, sequenced in a study of beta chain features in type 1 diabetes. What was sequenced were expressed TCRB transcripts, since all of the isolated RNA had been reverse transcribed. Sequencing used immunoSEQ multiplex PCR; TCRdb keeps in-frame clones, though not all of them. The data show more than 250,000 clones, roughly an eighth seen once. Study results and caveats: Patients with Type 1 diabetes showed moderately but significantly shorter TCRB CDR3s in all four CD4+ subsets.

Which antigens these TCRs recognize remains unknown. Input material: naive CD4+ T cells from blood. The receptors originated from a man in his thirties or forties with type 1 diabetes.

This clone was detected only a few times. V is TRBV9 and J is TRBJ2-2; no firm D call. Germline CDR1 SGDLS, CDR2 YYNGEE. The V end was cut by 0 bases, the J end by 1 base, with 4 bases between. The CDR3 contains 14 residues. This CDR3 is CASSVDWNTGELFF. The CDR3, as DNA: TGTGCCAGCAGCGTAGACTGGAACACCGGGGAGCTGTTTTTT.

In nucleotides, the CDR3 is TGTGCCACCAGCCCCCGACTGGACACTGAAGCTTTCTTT. Amino acid sequence: CATSPRLDTEAFF. This chain uses TRBV15 with TRBJ1-1; D unclear. This CDR3 comprises 13 residues. The V end was cut by 5 bases, the J end by 3 bases, with 10 bases between. Germline lookup yields CDR1 LNHNV and CDR2 YYDKDF (reference sequence).

This chain uses TRBV5-1 with TRBJ2-1; D is undetermined. Germline CDR1 and CDR2: SGHRS and YFSETQ. The V end was cut by 0 bases, the J end by 9 bases, with 13 bases between. This CDR3 is built from 14 residues. Written as DNA, the CDR3 is TGCGCCAGCAGCTTGGGATCATACCAAGCTGAGCAGTTCTTC. This codes for CASSLGSYQAEQFF.

This clone has just a few counts. The CDR3 DNA is TGTGCCATTCCCGGGGTCCTACAGCGGTCCTACAATGAGCAGTTCTTC. Protein: CAIPGVLQRSYNEQFF. This rearrangement joins TRBV7-9 to TRBJ2-1, with D possibly matching TRBD2 (5 bases). The CDR3 length is 16 residues. Germline loops: CDR1 SEHNR, CDR2 FQNEAQ (reference sequence). Deletions cut 10 bases from V and 1 base from J, with 20 bases between.

The rearrangement uses TRBV28 and TRBJ2-4; 7 positions agree with TRBD1. The CDR3 has 16 residues. CDR1 is MDHEN and CDR2 is SYDVKM in the germline V gene. V trimming: 2 bases; J trimming: 0 bases; junction bases outside the gene matches: 4. CDR3 coding DNA: TGTGCCAGCAGTTTAACAGGGGCACGAGCCAAAAACATTCAGTACTTC. Its protein is CASSLTGARAKNIQYF.

Only a few counts were recorded for this clone. This chain connects TRBV14 to TRBJ2-5, with 10 bases identical to TRBD1. This CDR3 spans 17 amino acids. J lost 2 bases, V lost 4 bases, and 10 bases had no gene match. Germline V gene data show CDR1 as SGHDN and CDR2 as FVKESK. CDR3 in DNA: TGTGCCAGCAGCCCGTTGACAGGGGGCGCCCGGCAAGAGACCCAGTACTTC. Its protein is CASSPLTGGARQETQYF.

V and J are TRBV5-1 and TRBJ2-7, with TRBD2 as a possible D gene (5 bases). The germline V gene encodes CDR1 SGHRS and CDR2 YFSETQ. V was cut by 5 bases and J by 5 bases, with 11 bases left in between. The CDR3 spans 12 residues. Written as DNA, the CDR3 is TGCGCCAGCAGTCCGCCCGGGAACGAGCAGTACTTC. This translates into CASSPPGNEQYF.

The rearrangement uses TRBV19 and TRBJ1-4; unclear D gene. Trimming took 4 bases from V and 5 from J, leaving 11 bases between them. Germline-derived CDR1 and CDR2 are LNHDA and SQIVND (reference sequence). This CDR3 is built from 14 residues. The CDR3 is CASSRTANNEKLFF. The CDR3 DNA reads as TGTGCCAGTAGTAGGACTGCTAACAATGAAAAACTGTTTTTT.

The chain uses TRBV30 and TRBJ2-1, with TRBD2 as a possible D gene (6 bases). The CDR3 loop spans 13 amino acids. Germline CDR1 reads GTSNPN; CDR2 reads SVGIG (reference sequence). V lost 3 bases and J 5 bases, leaving 11 bases between the germline ends. In DNA, the CDR3 is TGTGCCTGGAGATATAGGACTAACAATGAGCAGTTCTTC. Translated: CAWRYRTNNEQFF.

J is TRBJ1-4 and V is TRBV27; D perhaps matches TRBD1 (5 bases). Germline V CDR1 and CDR2: MNHEY, SMNVEV (reference sequence). The V gene lost 8 bases and the J gene lost 0 bases, with 10 bases spanning the gap. The length of the CDR3 is 14 residues. The CDR3 reads CASRGQATNEKLFF. CDR3 DNA: TGTGCCAGCCGCGGACAAGCAACTAATGAAAAACTGTTTTTT.

This clone was seen only a few times. The chain employs TRBV2 and TRBJ1-5; D might be TRBD1 (6 bases). Trimming removed 4 bases from V and 11 bases from J, with 21 bases in between. Germline-derived CDR1 and CDR2 are SNHLY and FYNNEI. The CDR3 contains 15 residues. As DNA, the CDR3 is TGTGCCAGCAGTGGACGGGGGGCCCTATCAGGGGCCCAGCATTTT. Its protein product is CASSGRGALSGAQHF.

The chain has TRBV6-5 and TRBJ1-1, with 7 bases aligning to TRBD1. The CDR3 spans 14 residues. V dropped 2 bases and J dropped 1; count of bases not matched to a gene: 1. CDR1 is MNHEY and CDR2 is SVGAGI in the germline V gene. The DNA for the CDR3 is TGTGCCAGCAGTTACGACAGGGAGAACACTGAAGCTTTCTTT. Translating gives CASSYDRENTEAFF.

This clone was counted a few times. The rearrangement uses TRBV7-2 and TRBJ2-7; D is uncertain. The CDR3 length is 13 residues. Germline loops: CDR1 SGHTA, CDR2 FQGNSA. V was cut by 3 bases and J by 7 bases, with 13 bases left in between. The CDR3 sequence is CASSFSSAREQYF. The CDR3 DNA sequence: TGTGCCAGCAGCTTTAGTTCGGCGAGGGAGCAGTACTTC.

V usage is TRBV11-2 and J usage is TRBJ2-1; 8 nucleotides line up with TRBD2. The J segment lost 2 bases and the V segment lost 3 bases, leaving 3 bases of the junction unmatched. CDR3 size: 15 residues. Germline V lookup: CDR1 SGHAT, CDR2 FQNNGV. The CDR3, as DNA: TGTGCCAGCAGCTTCACTAGCGGCACCTACAATGAGCAGTTCTTC. Translation: CASSFTSGTYNEQFF.

A few counts support this clone. The chain links TRBV7-9 to TRBJ2-5; TRBD1 matches 7 bases. Per the germline V gene, CDR1 is SEHNR and CDR2 is FQNEAQ (reference sequence). The CDR3 consists of 14 residues. V lost 2 bases and J lost 4; bases outside the gene matches: 4. The CDR3, as DNA: TGTGCCAGCAGCTTATTCTCAGGGGGAGAGACCCAGTACTTC. It translates to CASSLFSGGETQYF.

The rearrangement joins TRBV5-1 to TRBJ2-5; 12 bases match TRBD2. J was trimmed by 4 bases and V by 6 bases; bases with no gene match: 7. Germline CDR1 reads SGHRS; CDR2 reads YFSETQ. The CDR3 covers 15 residues. CDR3 bases: TGCGCCAGCACCCGGACTAGCGGGATTGGAGAGACCCAGTACTTC. This encodes CASTRTSGIGETQYF.

J is TRBJ2-2 and V is TRBV7-3, with 8 nucleotides matching TRBD1. Per germline, CDR1 SGHTA and CDR2 FQGTGA. The CDR3 is 14 amino acids. Trimming at V came to 5 bases and at J to 5 bases, leaving 4 bases not matched to a gene. The CDR3 loop reads CASSPNRGTGELFF. The CDR3 DNA sequence: TGTGCCAGCAGCCCAAACAGGGGGACCGGGGAGCTGTTTTTT.

This clone was recorded a few times. The V gene is TRBV15, the J gene TRBJ2-2; the D gene is possibly TRBD2 (6 bases). Germline CDR1 and CDR2: LNHNV and YYDKDF (reference sequence). This CDR3 contains 15 residues. Trimming stripped 0 bases from V and 5 bases from J, with 10 bases between. Here the CDR3 reads CATSRDTLATGELFF. As DNA, the CDR3 is TGTGCCACCAGCAGAGATACGCTAGCGACCGGGGAGCTGTTTTTT.

This clone was seen more than once but under ten times. The chain couples TRBV5-1 to TRBJ2-5; D possibly corresponds to TRBD1 (6 bases). The V end lost 5 bases, the J end lost 5 bases, and 16 bases lay between the germline ends. Germline CDR1 SGHRS, CDR2 YFSETQ. This CDR3 has 14 amino acids. DNA for the CDR3: TGCGCCAGCAGGTTCTTAGGGGGAACGGAGACCCAGTACTTC. Translating gives CASRFLGGTETQYF.

This clone was observed a handful of times. The rearrangement links TRBV27 to TRBJ2-7, with 11 bases identical to TRBD2. J lost 0 bases, V lost 4 bases, and 2 bases had no gene match. The CDR3 runs 15 residues. The germline V gene encodes CDR1 MNHEY and CDR2 SMNVEV (reference sequence). The CDR3 loop is CASSSTSGNSYEQYF. CDR3 DNA: TGTGCCAGCAGTTCGACTAGCGGGAACTCCTACGAGCAGTACTTC.

This chain links TRBV7-9 with TRBJ2-3; the match to TRBD2 covers 7 bases. Trimming cost V 5 bases and J 2 bases; bases outside gene matches: 13. This CDR3 comprises 17 residues. Germline lookup yields CDR1 SEHNR and CDR2 FQNEAQ (reference sequence). The CDR3 protein is CASSVGSSGHNTDTQYF. The CDR3 DNA reads as TGTGCCAGCAGCGTGGGTTCTAGCGGCCATAACACAGATACGCAGTATTTT.

This chain joins TRBV7-9 and TRBJ1-5; the D is unclear. Between the trimmed V and J ends, which lost 5 bases and 9 bases, there was a span of 11 bases. Germline values: CDR1 SEHNR, CDR2 FQNEAQ (reference sequence). The CDR3 runs to 12 residues. The CDR3 here is CASSIDNLPQHF. The CDR3 bases are TGTGCCAGCAGCATTGACAACCTGCCCCAGCATTTT.

The chain uses TRBV6-1 and TRBJ1-1, with 7 bases fitting TRBD1. The CDR3 covers 14 residues. Germline CDR1 is MNHNS and CDR2 is SASEGT. Trimming at V came to 5 bases and at J to 1 base, leaving 4 bases not matched to a gene. CDR3 loop: CASSPGQKNTEAFF. CDR3 nucleotide sequence: TGTGCCAGCAGTCCGGGACAGAAGAACACTGAAGCTTTCTTT.

V gene TRBV29-1 combines with J gene TRBJ1-4, with 8 bases matching TRBD1. Germline CDR1 is SQVTM and CDR2 is ANQGSEA. The CDR3 sequence is 14 residues long. V gave up 6 bases and J gave up 5 bases; unmatched junction bases: 8. DNA for the CDR3: TGCAGCGTGAACAGACAGGGGCTGAATGAAAAACTGTTTTTT. Residues: CSVNRQGLNEKLFF.

This clone was seen a few times. Other nucleotide sequences from this sample produce the same CDR3. The chain employs TRBV7-9 and TRBJ1-2, with D possibly TRBD1 on 5 matching bases. Germline assignment: CDR1 SEHNR and CDR2 FQNEAQ (reference sequence). V was shortened by 5 bases and J by 5 bases, with 9 bases between the two germline ends. The CDR3 loop spans 12 amino acids. CDR3 nucleotide sequence: TGTGCCAGCAGCCTGACAGTTTATGGCTACACCTTC. Its translation is CASSLTVYGYTF.

This clone has only a few counts. The chain is built from TRBV18 and TRBJ1-1; no clear D. V lost 3 bases and J 1 base, leaving 12 bases between the germline ends. Germline V gene data show CDR1 as KGHSH and CDR2 as LQKENI. This CDR3 is built from 15 residues. CDR3 sequence: CASSPRGLPNTEAFF. For the CDR3, the DNA is TGTGCCAGCTCACCGCGTGGGCTGCCGAACACTGAAGCTTTCTTT.

The rearrangement joins TRBV5-1 to TRBJ2-5, with D unclear. The CDR3 consists of 14 residues. V lost 4 bases to trimming and J lost 0 bases, with 10 bases between them. Germline values: CDR1 SGHRS, CDR2 YFSETQ. The DNA for the CDR3 is TGCGCCAGCAGCCAGACACGGTACCAAGAGACCCAGTACTTC. Translated: CASSQTRYQETQYF.

There are a few counts of this clone. The chain joins TRBV6-6 to TRBJ1-1; the D is unclear. V was cut by 8 bases and J by 1 base, with 11 bases left in between. Germline V gene sequence: CDR1 MNHNY, CDR2 SVGAGI (reference sequence). The CDR3 totals 13 residues. The CDR3 region is CASPRDQNTEAFF. The CDR3 DNA sequence: TGTGCCAGCCCCCGGGATCAGAACACTGAAGCTTTCTTT.

The chain has TRBV4-2 and TRBJ2-4; no clear D gene. The CDR3 is 13 residues long. V was clipped by 1 base and J by 6 bases, with 7 bases between them. Germline-derived CDR1 and CDR2 are LGHNA and YNFKEQ. CDR3 coding DNA: TGTGCCAGCAGCCAAGTGCCCGGAAACATTCAGTACTTC. It encodes CASSQVPGNIQYF.

This clone was picked up a small number of times. The gene calls are TRBV7-8 and TRBJ2-7; 8 bases are shared with TRBD1. The CDR3 totals 15 residues. Germline V gene lookup returns CDR1 SGHVS and CDR2 FQNEAQ. V lost 4 bases and J lost 6; bases outside the gene matches: 11. The CDR3 sequence is CASSSLDRGAIEQYF. The CDR3 region has the DNA TGTGCCAGCAGCTCCTTAGACAGGGGTGCCATCGAGCAGTACTTC.